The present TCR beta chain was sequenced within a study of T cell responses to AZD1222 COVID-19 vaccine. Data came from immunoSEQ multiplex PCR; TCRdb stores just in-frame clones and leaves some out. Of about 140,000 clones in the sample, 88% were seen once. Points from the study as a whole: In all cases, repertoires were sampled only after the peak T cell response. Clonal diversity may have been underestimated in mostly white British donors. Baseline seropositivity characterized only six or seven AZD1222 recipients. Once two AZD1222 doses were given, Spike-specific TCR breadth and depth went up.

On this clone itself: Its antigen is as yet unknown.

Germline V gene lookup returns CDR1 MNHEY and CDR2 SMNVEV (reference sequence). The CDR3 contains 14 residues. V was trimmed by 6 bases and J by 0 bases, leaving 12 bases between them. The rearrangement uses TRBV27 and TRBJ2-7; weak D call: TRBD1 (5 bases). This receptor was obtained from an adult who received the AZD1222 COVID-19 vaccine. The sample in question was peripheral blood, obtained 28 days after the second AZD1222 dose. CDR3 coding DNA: TGTGCCAGCAGCCGTTCCGGACACTCCTACGAGCAGTACTTC. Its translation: CASSRSGHSYEQYF.